Listed below are T cell receptor beta chains from one sample, sequenced in a study of blood T cell repertoires in COVID-19. Measured with immunoSEQ multiplex PCR; TCRdb has only the in-frame clones, and not every one. Altogether 110,000 or so clones are present, roughly 90% being singletons, with the ten largest covering 7.5% to 9.5%. The sample was peripheral blood. Source of these receptors: a woman in her seventies who had recovered from COVID-19. Both conserved end residues are part of each CDR3. Fields, in order: clone size, D gene, V gene, J gene, CDR3 protein, CDR3 DNA. D genes are given only for firm matches. Some rows have no size entry. The others give once, few or many, or a class for an expanded clone.

.,TRBD1,TRBV6-5,TRBJ2-7,CASSYGDSPSYEQYF,TGTGCCAGCAGCTATGGGGACAGCCCTAGCTACGAGCAGTACTTC
.,TRBD2,TRBV6-2/TRBV6-3,TRBJ2-7,CASSAGTSVRYEQYF,TGTGCCAGCAGTGCCGGGACTAGCGTGAGGTACGAGCAGTACTTC
.,.,TRBV20-1,TRBJ1-4,CSASTEVPEKLFF,TGCAGTGCTAGTACAGAAGTGCCCGAAAAACTGTTTTTT
.,TRBD1,TRBV29-1,TRBJ2-5,CSVTGGGRETQYF,TGCAGCGTGACAGGGGGCGGGAGGGAGACCCAGTACTTC
once,.,TRBV30,TRBJ1-1,CAWSPQGAEAFF,TGTGCCTGGAGCCCCCAGGGCGCTGAAGCTTTCTTT
.,.,TRBV6-2/TRBV6-3,TRBJ2-7,CASSYRTDSFGAQYF,TGTGCCAGCAGTTACCGAACAGACAGTTTTGGTGCGCAGTACTTC
.,.,TRBV9,TRBJ2-1,CASSVGGAYNEQFF,TGTGCCAGCAGCGTAGGGGGGGCCTACAATGAGCAGTTCTTC
once,.,TRBV5-5,TRBJ1-5,CASSLGGPEGPQHF,TGTGCCAGCAGCTTGGGAGGGCCCGAGGGGCCCCAGCATTTT
.,.,TRBV7-9,TRBJ1-2,CASSLGWEGGYGYTF,TGTGCCAGCAGCTTGGGTTGGGAGGGCGGCTATGGCTACACCTTC
.,TRBD1,TRBV27,TRBJ2-5,CASSTGRDSKETQYF,TGTGCCAGCAGTACCGGCCGGGACAGCAAAGAGACCCAGTACTTC
.,.,TRBV5-8,TRBJ1-5,CASSRGTWGNQPQHF,TGTGCCAGCAGCCGCGGGACCTGGGGCAATCAGCCCCAGCATTTT
.,TRBD2,TRBV5-1,TRBJ2-1,CASSSGVIAGGPFNEQFF,TGCGCCAGCAGCTCAGGGGTTATAGCGGGGGGTCCCTTCAATGAGCAGTTCTTC
.,.,TRBV11-1,TRBJ2-3,CASSRERTDTQYF,TGTGCCAGCAGCCGGGAACGCACAGATACGCAGTATTTT
.,.,TRBV2,TRBJ2-2,CASSEELELFF,TGTGCCAGCAGTGAAGAGCTAGAGCTGTTTTTT
.,.,TRBV27,TRBJ1-2,CASSPPGVVHGYTF,TGTGCCAGCAGTCCCCCAGGGGTCGTTCATGGCTACACCTTC
once,.,TRBV21-1,TRBJ1-6,CASSKGRDYNSPLHF,TGTGCCAGCAGCAAGGGCAGGGACTATAATTCACCCCTCCACTTT
.,TRBD2,TRBV19,TRBJ2-7,CASSGISGRSYEQYF,TGTGCCAGTAGCGGCATTAGCGGGAGGAGTTACGAGCAGTACTTC
.,TRBD1,TRBV7-9,TRBJ1-1,CASSPPSTGGISTEAFF,TGTGCCAGCAGCCCACCCTCGACAGGGGGAATTAGCACTGAAGCTTTCTTT
.,.,TRBV6-1,TRBJ2-3,CASSEGADTQYF,TGTGCCAGCAGTGAAGGCGCAGATACGCAGTATTTT